One sample yielded the 3 T cell receptor beta chains listed below, sequenced in a study of early T cells in non-severe SARS-CoV-2 infection. TCRdb independently ran MiXCR on the 5' RACE reads; one entry per CDR3 protein. The table records fewer than 80,000 distinct CDR3 sequences, around 13% of them present only once. The source material was whole blood, sampled at baseline. These receptors were collected from an adult who was a healthcare worker with PCR-confirmed SARS-CoV-2 infection or an uninfected control (not recorded which). The donor label of this sample is uncertain.

This clonotype was detected a few times. This chain joins TRBV5-8 and TRBJ2-5; 7 nucleotides match TRBD2. The junction had 4 bases not matched to a gene; V was cut back by 0 bases and J by 5 bases. This CDR3 comprises 14 residues. The V gene's germline CDR1 is SGHTS and CDR2 YDEGEE. The CDR3 DNA is TGTGCCAGCAGCTTGGGACTAGCCCGGGAGACCCAGTACTTC. Residues: CASSLGLARETQYF.

This clonotype was counted a few times. The chain links TRBV4-1 to TRBJ2-1; 7 bases are a match to TRBD2. CDR3 length: 15 amino acids. After removal of 2 bases from V and 8 bases from J, the junction contained 9 bases not matched to a gene. CDR1 is MGHRA, CDR2 YSYEKL, per germline. The CDR3 sequence: CASSQLIGGRDEQFF. The CDR3 DNA reads as TGCGCCAGCAGCCAACTAATCGGAGGGAGGGATGAGCAGTTCTTC.

This clonotype has more than one count but fewer than ten. The CDR3 nucleotides are TGTGCCAGCAGTTTCAGGCCGGGGGCAGATACGCAGTATTTT. Protein sequence: CASSFRPGADTQYF. The gene calls are TRBV12-3 or TRBV12-4 and TRBJ2-3; a weak D match, TRBD2 (6 bases). CDR3 length: 14 residues. V was pared by 3 bases and J by 4 bases, with 11 bases between.